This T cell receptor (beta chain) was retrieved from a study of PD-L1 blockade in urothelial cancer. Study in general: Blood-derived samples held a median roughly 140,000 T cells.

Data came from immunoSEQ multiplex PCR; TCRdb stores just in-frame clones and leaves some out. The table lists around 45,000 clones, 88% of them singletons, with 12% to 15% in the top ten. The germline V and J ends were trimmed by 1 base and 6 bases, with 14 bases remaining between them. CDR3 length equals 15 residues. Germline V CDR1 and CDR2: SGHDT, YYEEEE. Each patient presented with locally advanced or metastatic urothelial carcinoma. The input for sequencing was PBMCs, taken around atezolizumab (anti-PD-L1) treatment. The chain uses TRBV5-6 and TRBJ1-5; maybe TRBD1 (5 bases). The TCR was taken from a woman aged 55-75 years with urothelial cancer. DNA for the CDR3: TGTGCCAGCAGCTTGTATTTCCAGGGCCCTCAGCCCCAGCATTTT. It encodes CASSLYFQGPQPQHF.